The next 30 T cell receptor beta chains were all read from a single sample in a study of blood T cell repertoires in COVID-19 (dated by TCRdb to 2020 to 2021). The library was produced with the immunoSEQ multiplex PCR assay. TCRdb obtained this table from immuneACCESS and retained in-frame rearrangements with V and J assigned. These tables miss some clones; where compared with another copy, unresolved V genes account for less than half of the shortfall, and the remainder is unexplained. For this sample there are about 210,000 clones; roughly 88% appear just once. The ten biggest clones cover around 1.6% of the sample. The sample was peripheral blood. The receptor source for this set is a man between 18 and 29 years old with active or convalescent COVID-19.

The chain combines TRBV4-1 with TRBJ2-7; 7 nucleotides match TRBD1. Germline loops: CDR1 MGHRA, CDR2 YSYEKL. The CDR3 is made up of 15 amino acids. V lost 1 base and J lost 0; bases outside the gene matches: 3. CDR3 sequence: CASSQADRNSYEQYF. The CDR3 nucleotides are TGCGCCAGCAGCCAAGCGGACAGGAACTCCTACGAGCAGTACTTC.

V gene TRBV12-5 combines with J gene TRBJ1-4, with TRBD1 as a possible D gene (5 bases). Germline-derived CDR1 and CDR2 are LGHNT and FRNRAP. Trimming left V 2 bases short and J 4 bases short, with 14 bases between. This CDR3 region has 16 residues. The CDR3 region has the DNA TGTGCTAGTGGTTTGCCCCCGAGGCAGGGTAATGAAAAACTGTTTTTT. Its protein product is CASGLPPRQGNEKLFF.

The chain is built from TRBV2 and TRBJ1-6, with a tentative D call TRBD1 (6 bases). The V end was cut by 5 bases, the J end by 6 bases, with 17 bases between. The germline gives CDR1 SNHLY, CDR2 FYNNEI. The CDR3 runs 16 residues. The CDR3 protein is CASSPTGSFSNSPLHF. The CDR3 DNA follows: TGTGCCAGCAGTCCAACAGGGAGTTTCAGTAATTCACCCCTCCACTTT.

The genes are TRBV27 and TRBJ1-6; no reliable D call. Germline CDR1 and CDR2: MNHEY and SMNVEV (reference sequence). This CDR3 has 14 amino acids. With 7 bases removed from V and 0 bases from J, the gap between germline ends came to 7 bases. CDR3 loop: CASKGGSYNSPLHF. The CDR3 bases are TGTGCCAGCAAGGGAGGCTCCTATAATTCACCCCTCCACTTT.

The chain carries TRBV7-9 and TRBJ2-3; 7 nucleotides line up with TRBD1. Germline assignment: CDR1 SEHNR and CDR2 FQNEAQ (reference sequence). The V gene end was trimmed by 2 bases and the J gene end by 11 bases; junction bases not matched to a gene: 4. This CDR3 region has 12 residues. CDR3 DNA: TGTGCCAGCAGCTTAAGACAGGGTGGGCAGTATTTT. Its protein is CASSLRQGGQYF. The complete variable domain, with remaining parts taken from reference TRBV7-9 and TRBJ2-3, reads DTGVSQNPRHKITKRGQNVTFRCDPISEHNRLYWYRQTLGQGPEFLTYFQNEAQLEKSRLLSDRFSAERPKGSFSTLEIQRTEQGDSAMYLCASSLRQGGQYFGPGTRLTVL.

The J gene is TRBJ2-3, the V gene TRBV5-1, with a tentative D call TRBD2 (7 bases). This CDR3 comprises 14 residues. The V end lost 2 bases, the J end lost 5 bases, and 12 bases lay between the germline ends. Germline V lookup: CDR1 SGHRS, CDR2 YFSETQ. The CDR3 here is CASSFGGGGDTQYF. The CDR3 DNA is TGCGCCAGCAGCTTCGGGGGCGGGGGAGATACGCAGTATTTT.

The chain links TRBV30 to TRBJ2-7, with 8 bases lining up with TRBD2. Germline assignment: CDR1 GTSNPN and CDR2 SVGIG (reference sequence). This CDR3 is built from 13 residues. V lost 3 bases to trimming and J lost 1 base; unmatched junction nucleotides: 2. CDR3 DNA sequence: TGTGCCTGGAGCGGGGGGGTATCCTACGAGCAGTACTTC. Its translation: CAWSGGVSYEQYF.

V is TRBV15 and J is TRBJ2-5, with TRBD2 matching 7 bases. Germline V gene data show CDR1 as LNHNV and CDR2 as YYDKDF (reference sequence). With V trimmed by 0 bases and J by 4 bases, 5 bases remained unmatched. This CDR3 has 15 residues. CDR3 loop: CATSRDVTGGETQYF. In nucleotides, the CDR3 is TGTGCCACCAGCAGAGATGTTACGGGGGGAGAGACCCAGTACTTC. Full variable domain (missing parts from reference TRBV15 and TRBJ2-5): DAMVIQNPRYQVTQFGKPVTLSCSQTLNHNVMYWYQQKSSQAPKLLFHYYDKDFNNEADTPDNFQSRRPNTSFCFLDIRSPGLGDTAMYLCATSRDVTGGETQYFGPGTRLLVL.

The rearrangement links TRBV6-5 to TRBJ2-7; 9 bases line up with TRBD1. The CDR3 spans 15 residues. V shed 2 bases, J shed 4 bases, and the junction held 6 bases outside the gene matches. Germline loops: CDR1 MNHEY, CDR2 SVGAGI. In nucleotides, the CDR3 is TGTGCCAGCAGTTACGGGACAGGGACCTTTTACGAGCAGTACTTC. Protein product: CASSYGTGTFYEQYF.

The chain recombines TRBV5-1 with TRBJ2-5; D gene unclear. The ends were cut back, 0 bases at V and 2 bases at J, with 5 bases in the middle. The CDR3 is 13 residues long. The germline V gene has CDR1 SGHRS and CDR2 YFSETQ. The CDR3 DNA follows: TGCGCCAGCAGCTTGGCCCCTCAAGAGACCCAGTACTTC. Translation: CASSLAPQETQYF.

This clone was seen a handful of times. The V gene is TRBV19, the J gene TRBJ2-2; D is possibly TRBD1 (6 bases). Trimming pared 10 bases from V and 1 base from J, leaving 10 bases between. Germline assignment: CDR1 LNHDA and CDR2 SQIVND (reference sequence). This CDR3 comprises 13 residues. Here the CDR3 DNA reads TGTGCCACATTGGACAGGAACACCGGGGAGCTGTTTTTT. Translated, it gives CATLDRNTGELFF.

V and J are TRBV9 and TRBJ2-1; 9 nucleotides agree with TRBD1. The CDR3 totals 15 residues. V was pared by 2 bases and J by 6 bases, with 6 bases of the junction left unmatched. Germline V gives CDR1 SGDLS, CDR2 YYNGEE. The CDR3 DNA reads as TGTGCCAGCAGCGTGGGACAGGGAAGTCCCAATGAGCAGTTCTTC. Residues: CASSVGQGSPNEQFF. Looking up the rest from reference TRBV9 and TRBJ2-1 gives the full variable domain: DSGVTQTPKHLITATGQRVTLRCSPRSGDLSVYWYQQSLDQGLQFLIQYYNGEERAKGNILERFSAQQFPDLHSELNLSSLELGDSALYFCASSVGQGSPNEQFFGPGTRLTVL.

The rearrangement joins TRBV27 to TRBJ2-1; tentatively, D is TRBD2 (5 bases). Trimming left V 5 bases short and J 5 bases short, with 19 bases between. CDR1 is MNHEY and CDR2 is SMNVEV in the germline V gene (reference sequence). This CDR3 spans 16 amino acids. The CDR3 DNA follows: TGTGCCAGCAGTCCCCTCGGTATGGGAGCGAACAATGAGCAGTTCTTC. It codes for CASSPLGMGANNEQFF.

The chain uses TRBV7-3 and TRBJ1-1; 9 bases are a match to TRBD1. Germline values: CDR1 SGHTA, CDR2 FQGTGA. V shed 5 bases, J shed 6 bases, and the junction held 16 bases outside the gene matches. The CDR3 spans 17 residues. CDR3 in DNA: TGTGCCAGCAGCCTCGACCCCCCGGGACAGGGACTTTCTGAAGCTTTCTTT. Amino acids: CASSLDPPGQGLSEAFF.

V usage is TRBV19 and J usage is TRBJ2-2; TRBD2 agrees at 9 bases. V was clipped by 11 bases and J by 2 bases; unmatched bases: 15. The CDR3 is made up of 17 amino acids. Germline V lookup: CDR1 LNHDA, CDR2 SQIVND (reference sequence). The chain's CDR3 is CASGRGGRAANTGELFF. The CDR3 DNA is TGTGCCTCCGGTCGTGGCGGGAGGGCCGCTAACACCGGGGAGCTGTTTTTT.

The rearrangement links TRBV9 to TRBJ2-7; D remains ambiguous. The CDR3 runs to 13 residues. The germline V gene encodes CDR1 SGDLS and CDR2 YYNGEE. The ends were cut back, 0 bases at V and 5 bases at J, with 9 bases in the middle. The CDR3 nucleotides read TGTGCCAGCAGCGTAGGCCCGGTCCACGAGCAGTACTTC. It specifies CASSVGPVHEQYF. Drawing the rest from reference TRBV9 and TRBJ2-7, the complete variable domain is DSGVTQTPKHLITATGQRVTLRCSPRSGDLSVYWYQQSLDQGLQFLIQYYNGEERAKGNILERFSAQQFPDLHSELNLSSLELGDSALYFCASSVGPVHEQYFGPGTRLTVT.

The genes are TRBV19 and TRBJ2-1; D might be TRBD1 (6 bases). The CDR3 length is 14 residues. Germline assignment: CDR1 LNHDA and CDR2 SQIVND (reference sequence). The ends were cut back, 4 bases at V and 6 bases at J, with 13 bases in the middle. The CDR3 region has the DNA TGTGCCAGTAGTAGACGGGACAAGCCCAATGAGCAGTTCTTC. Encoded protein: CASSRRDKPNEQFF.

CDR3 residues: CASSQGRTDPISEQFF. In nucleotides, the CDR3 is TGCGCCAGCAGCCAGGGCAGGACAGATCCCATCAGTGAGCAGTTCTTC. This chain uses TRBV4-3 with TRBJ2-1; the D gene is possibly TRBD1 (6 bases). The V end was cut by 3 bases, the J end by 9 bases, with 21 bases between. CDR1 is LGHNA, CDR2 YSLEER, per germline. There are 16 residues in the CDR3.

The gene calls are TRBV3-1 (or the pseudogene TRBV3-2) and TRBJ2-7, with D hard to call. Trimming removed 1 base from V and 9 bases from J, with 7 bases in between. From germline, CDR1 is LGHDT and CDR2 YNNKEL (reference sequence). The CDR3 extends over 11 amino acids. CDR3 coding DNA: TGTGCCAGCAGCCAAGCCTCCCGGCAGTACTTC. It specifies CASSQASRQYF.

V and J are TRBV19 and TRBJ2-5, with 13 bases identical to TRBD2. This CDR3 is built from 19 residues. Germline-derived CDR1 and CDR2 are LNHDA and SQIVND (reference sequence). With 3 bases clipped from V and 5 bases from J, the junction kept 15 bases outside the gene matches. CDR3 sequence: CASSIFLSIGLAGAETQYF. In DNA form, the CDR3 reads TGTGCCAGTAGTATTTTTCTCAGTATCGGACTAGCGGGAGCTGAGACCCAGTACTTC.

The chain is built from TRBV5-6 and TRBJ1-1; D not certain. Germline values: CDR1 SGHDT, CDR2 YYEEEE. V dropped 2 bases and J dropped 2 bases, with 10 bases sitting between them. CDR3 size: 14 residues. CDR3 protein: CASSLPPSNTEAFF. In DNA form, the CDR3 reads TGTGCCAGCAGCTTACCACCGAGCAACACTGAAGCTTTCTTT.

The V and J genes are TRBV12-3 or TRBV12-4 and TRBJ1-3, with no clear D. The CDR3 is made up of 12 amino acids. V was clipped by 2 bases and J by 10 bases, with 9 bases between them. The CDR3 loop reads CASSLSVETIYF. The CDR3 DNA follows: TGTGCCAGCAGTTTATCTGTGGAGACCATATATTTT.

This chain connects TRBV6-5 to TRBJ1-5; 9 bases map to TRBD1. The V gene end was trimmed by 7 bases and the J gene end by 5 bases; junction bases not matched to a gene: 6. The CDR3 totals 14 residues. Germline V gene lookup returns CDR1 MNHEY and CDR2 SVGAGI. Here the CDR3 reads CASIRTGADQPQHF. DNA of the CDR3: TGTGCCAGCATCCGGACAGGGGCGGATCAGCCCCAGCATTTT.

The sample holds a few counts of this clone. The V and J genes are TRBV9 and TRBJ1-1; D call uncertain. The CDR3 is 13 amino acids. Deletions cut 2 bases from V and 4 bases from J, with 9 bases between. Germline-derived CDR1 and CDR2 are SGDLS and YYNGEE. This chain's CDR3 is CASSVSVFTEAFF. The CDR3 coding sequence is TGTGCCAGCAGCGTTTCAGTCTTCACTGAAGCTTTCTTT.

This chain joins TRBV28 and TRBJ1-1, with 8 bases matching TRBD1. V was clipped by 2 bases and J by 1 base; unmatched bases: 0. There are 14 residues in the CDR3. Germline V gene sequence: CDR1 MDHEN, CDR2 SYDVKM. CDR3 protein: CASSLGTGNTEAFF. As DNA, the CDR3 is TGTGCCAGCAGTTTAGGGACAGGGAACACTGAAGCTTTCTTT. The complete variable domain, with remaining parts taken from reference TRBV28 and TRBJ1-1, reads DVKVTQSSRYLVKRTGEKVFLECVQDMDHENMFWYRQDPGLGLRLIYFSYDVKMKEKGDIPEGYSVSREKKERFSLILESASTNQTSMYLCASSLGTGNTEAFFGQGTRLTVV.

The chain links TRBV24-1 to TRBJ1-2; a weak D match, TRBD1 (5 bases). This CDR3 has 12 residues. From germline, CDR1 is KGHDR and CDR2 SFDVKD. With 5 bases removed from V and 3 bases from J, the gap between germline ends came to 6 bases. CDR3 nucleotides: TGTGCCACCAGTGCACAGGACTATGGCTACACCTTC. This gives the protein CATSAQDYGYTF.

The rearrangement joins TRBV30 to TRBJ2-7, with 11 bases lining up with TRBD2. Germline loops: CDR1 GTSNPN, CDR2 SVGIG (reference sequence). V lost 4 bases and J lost 2; bases outside the gene matches: 13. This CDR3 is 17 amino acids long. The CDR3 loop reads CAWNPSGRKARTYEQYF. In DNA, the CDR3 is TGTGCCTGGAACCCTAGCGGGAGGAAGGCCCGGACCTACGAGCAGTACTTC. The full variable domain, rest sourced from reference TRBV30 and TRBJ2-7, is SQTIHQWPATLVQPVGSPLSLECTVEGTSNPNLYWYRQAAGRGLQLLFYSVGIGQISSEVPQNLSASRPQDRQFILSSKKLLLSDSGFYLCAWNPSGRKARTYEQYFGPGTRLTVT.

This clone was detected only once. The V call is TRBV10-2, the J call TRBJ2-7; possibly TRBD2 for D (5 bases). V was pared by 8 bases and J by 4 bases, with 18 bases between. CDR1 and CDR2 (germline): WSHSY, SAAADI. The CDR3 runs 14 residues. CDR3 nucleotide sequence: TGCGCCAGCCGCCCCGCGGACTCAAGATACGAGCAGTACTTC. Residues: CASRPADSRYEQYF.

The rearrangement uses TRBV19 and TRBJ2-6; D possibly corresponds to TRBD1 (6 bases). The CDR3 loop spans 15 amino acids. With 9 bases removed from V and 2 bases from J, the gap between germline ends came to 14 bases. From germline, CDR1 is LNHDA and CDR2 SQIVND (reference sequence). The CDR3 DNA is TGTGCCAGCCGTGTGGGGGCGGCTGGGGCCAACGTCCTGACTTTC. Amino acids: CASRVGAAGANVLTF. Full variable domain (missing parts from reference TRBV19 and TRBJ2-6): DGGITQSPKYLFRKEGQNVTLSCEQNLNHDAMYWYRQDPGQGLRLIYYSQIVNDFQKGDIAEGYSVSREKKESFPLTVTSAQKNPTAFYLCASRVGAAGANVLTFGAGSRLTVL.

V usage is TRBV9 and J usage is TRBJ2-1; weak D call: TRBD1 (5 bases). V lost 4 bases, J lost 6 bases, and 17 bases lay in between. Germline V gives CDR1 SGDLS, CDR2 YYNGEE. This CDR3 contains 15 residues. The CDR3 DNA reads TGTGCCAGCAGCATCTCGCCAGGGCCCTTCAATGAGCAGTTCTTC. Translating gives CASSISPGPFNEQFF.